This T cell receptor beta chain was sequenced for a study of a mutant IDH1 vaccine in newly diagnosed glioma. Study-wide results and limits: Immune responses induced by the vaccine were seen in over 80% of patients, spanning multiple MHC alleles.

Libraries were prepared by immunoSEQ multiplex PCR; TCRdb keeps only in-frame clonotypes and omits some of them. Of approximately 60,000 clones listed, 82% are singletons. Stated time point: week 5, during vaccination. Vaccination comprised doses that each held 300 ug of mutant IDH1 20-mer peptide, plus topical imiquimod. Germline V gives CDR1 MNHEY, CDR2 SVGAGI. CDR3 size: 16 residues. V lost 3 bases to trimming and J lost 8 bases, with 19 bases between them. This clone was picked up one time. No antigen is known for it. This clonotype was obtained from a woman aged 18 to 35 with glioma. Some clones in this sample may be carry-over from other donors' samples. The sample in question was PBMCs, obtained from a glioma patient whose treatment included an IDH1 peptide vaccine. The V gene is TRBV6-5, the J gene TRBJ1-4; maybe TRBD1 (5 bases). CDR3 DNA sequence: TGTGCCAGCAGTTATTACGGGCAGGGACCTTACGAAAAACTGTTTTTT. The encoded protein is CASSYYGQGPYEKLFF.